This T cell receptor beta chain was sequenced during a study of CXCR3-negative and CXCR3-positive naive CD8 T cells. Study-level background: For each library, about 1.5 +/- 0.3 million TRB reads were obtained, 110 million to 150 million in total.

The CDR3 runs to 12 residues. With regard to this clonotype: Its target is not known.

Every subset of CD8+ T cells was sorted in triplicate at hundreds of thousands of cells each. Broader study findings: In naive cells, CXCR3-negative and CXCR3-positive subsets had similar TRBV-TRBJ usage; memory cells differed. Comparably high diversity marked both naive subsets, whereas memory CD8+ cells had much lower diversity.

UMI labels and 5' RACE were used to prepare the TRB cDNA libraries. From the 5' RACE reads, TCRdb lists one entry per CDR3 protein and no DNA. This sample contains around 40,000 distinct CDR3 sequences. The specimen was naive CXCR3- CD8+ T cells from blood. The subset: CD45RO-CCR7+CD27+CD95- naive CD8+ T cells lacking CXCR3 (TNR3-). V gene TRBV21-1 combines with J gene TRBJ2-3; the TCRdb D gene call, TRBD1, has no DNA to confirm it. TRBV21-1 is annotated as a pseudogene. This clonotype was sampled from a human donor in good health. Some clones in this sample may be carry-over from other donors' samples. The CDR3 here is CASSKAFRDRNF.